The 31 T cell receptor beta chains below all came from one sample that was sequenced in a study of T cells in Graves' hyperthyroidism and ophthalmopathy (dated by TCRdb to the late 2010s). The library came from multiplex PCR. Reads for this sample came from an Illumina HiSeq 2000. Amplification of TCR beta CDR3 regions was carried out from RNA transcripts. For the first round of RT-PCR on the TCR CDR3, the HTBI primer set was used together with the Qiagen OneStep RT-PCR kit. TCRdb took the public reads, trimmed them with fastp at Q25, ran MiXCR for clone calling and kept in-frame beta chains. Rows merge per CDR3 protein into single entries with the most common DNA and genes. Recorded for this sample are about 710,000 distinct CDR3 sequences; about 15% of them occurred a single time. The ten largest clones capture around 8% of the sample. Sample: blood. The receptors were sampled from a man between 18 and 29 years old with Graves' hyperthyroidism.

This clonotype was seen ten or more times. The chain combines TRBV20-1 with TRBJ2-7; D unclear. This CDR3 has 12 amino acids. Germline V gene sequence: CDR1 DFQATT, CDR2 SNEGSKA (reference sequence). V shed 6 bases and J shed 2 bases, with 11 bases lying between them. CDR3 DNA: TGCAGTGCGTCGGCAGATACCTACGAGCAGTACTTC. Its protein product is CSASADTYEQYF.

This clonotype was seen ten or more times. V gene TRBV20-1 combines with J gene TRBJ1-1; D is unresolved. Trimming removed 3 bases from V and 5 bases from J, with 19 bases in between. The CDR3 totals 15 residues. The germline gives CDR1 DFQATT, CDR2 SNEGSKA (reference sequence). DNA of the CDR3: TGCAGTGCTAGGGACCTCCTTCCGGGAGGGACTGAAGCTTTCTTT. Translating gives CSARDLLPGGTEAFF.

Here the CDR3 DNA reads TGTGCCTGGACGGGAGGGGGAGAGACCCAGTACTTC. It is translated as CAWTGGGETQYF. The chain recombines TRBV30 with TRBJ2-5; 8 positions agree with TRBD2. CDR1 GTSNPN and CDR2 SVGIG come from the germline V gene (reference sequence). CDR3 size: 12 residues. The V gene end was trimmed by 4 bases and the J gene end by 4 bases; junction bases not matched to a gene: 2.

This clonotype occurred a few times. The genes are TRBV6-2 or TRBV6-3 and TRBJ1-2; D is undetermined. Trimming removed 7 bases at V and 3 bases at J, with 27 bases between. Germline CDR1 reads MNHEY; CDR2 reads SVGEGT. The CDR3 runs to 18 residues. The CDR3 region is CASTQRLGFFSLDYGYTF. The CDR3 DNA follows: TGTGCCAGCACCCAGCGGTTAGGGTTTTTCTCTCTGGACTATGGCTACACCTTC.

The gene calls are TRBV20-1 and TRBJ2-1; tentatively, D is TRBD1 (6 bases). Trimming left V 6 bases short and J 0 bases short, with 24 bases between. The CDR3 length is 18 residues. Looked up from germline, CDR1 is DFQATT and CDR2 is SNEGSKA (reference sequence). CDR3 sequence reads: CSALTRGADRSSYNEQFF. The DNA of the CDR3 is TGCAGTGCCCTGACCAGGGGCGCCGATCGAAGCTCCTACAATGAGCAGTTCTTC.

The chain is built from TRBV20-1 and TRBJ2-1; 7 bases map to TRBD2. J gave up 9 bases and V 3 bases, and 14 bases lay outside the gene matches. Per the germline V gene, CDR1 is DFQATT and CDR2 is SNEGSKA (reference sequence). This CDR3 comprises 15 residues. The CDR3 bases are TGCAGTGCTAGTCCCTACGGGGGGATTCGGAGTGAGCAGTTCTTC. This translates into CSASPYGGIRSEQFF.

At least ten counts were recorded for this clonotype. CDR3 loop: CASSPDSTEAFF. The CDR3 DNA sequence: TGTGCCAGCAGTCCCGACTCCACTGAAGCTTTCTTT. V and J are TRBV12-3 or TRBV12-4 and TRBJ1-1; D unresolved. This CDR3 is 12 amino acids long. With 5 bases removed from V and 4 bases from J, the gap between germline ends came to 8 bases.

This clonotype has at least ten counts. V gene TRBV12-3 or TRBV12-4 combines with J gene TRBJ2-5; TRBD2 matches 16 bases. V trimming: 6 bases; J trimming: 5 bases; junction bases outside the gene matches: 6. The CDR3 has 16 amino acids. CDR3 in amino acids: CASRGTSGRARETQYF. CDR3 sequence (DNA): TGTGCCAGCAGGGGGACTAGCGGGAGGGCCAGGGAGACCCAGTACTTC.

This clonotype was recorded at least ten times. The chain recombines TRBV12-3 or TRBV12-4 with TRBJ2-7; D gene ambiguous. Deletions cut 5 bases from V and 4 bases from J, with 12 bases between. The CDR3 consists of 13 residues. This chain's CDR3 is CASSLSPGYEQYF. For the CDR3, the DNA is TGTGCCAGCAGTCTCTCTCCTGGGTACGAGCAGTACTTC.

The rearrangement uses TRBV27 and TRBJ2-7; a weak D match, TRBD1 (6 bases). Germline lookup yields CDR1 MNHEY and CDR2 SMNVEV (reference sequence). V lost 4 bases and J 4 bases, leaving 14 bases between the germline ends. This CDR3 spans 14 amino acids. CDR3 in amino acids: CASSSSRGWYEQYF. The CDR3 DNA reads as TGTGCCAGCAGTTCCTCCAGGGGATGGTACGAGCAGTACTTC.

The count of this clonotype is one. The chain combines TRBV19 with TRBJ2-1, with D maybe TRBD2 (5 bases). With 3 bases removed from V and 0 bases from J, the gap between germline ends came to 9 bases. In germline, CDR1 is LNHDA, CDR2 SQIVND (reference sequence). The length of the CDR3 is 15 residues. The CDR3, as DNA: TGTGCCAGTAGTATTAGGAGGTCCTCCTACAATGAGCAGTTCTTC. Its translation: CASSIRRSSYNEQFF.

This clonotype was counted ten times or more. The V and J genes are TRBV28 and TRBJ1-3, with D perhaps matching TRBD1 (5 bases). Germline CDR1 MDHEN, CDR2 SYDVKM. Trimming cost V 5 bases and J 4 bases, with 9 bases left between them. This CDR3 is 13 amino acids long. Here the CDR3 reads CASSGGFGNTIYF. The CDR3 nucleotides are TGTGCCAGCAGTGGGGGGTTCGGAAACACCATATATTTT. Combining the CDR3 with reference TRBV28 and TRBJ1-3 gives the whole variable domain DVKVTQSSRYLVKRTGEKVFLECVQDMDHENMFWYRQDPGLGLRLIYFSYDVKMKEKGDIPEGYSVSREKKERFSLILESASTNQTSMYLCASSGGFGNTIYFGEGSWLTVV.

In its sample, this clonotype was seen a few times. The chain couples TRBV28 to TRBJ1-3, with 8 bases fitting TRBD1. CDR3 length: 16 amino acids. CDR1 and CDR2 (germline): MDHEN, SYDVKM. The V segment lost 5 bases and the J segment 0 bases; nucleotides outside the gene matches: 6. This CDR3 reads CASSPYRGGSGNTIYF. CDR3 sequence (DNA): TGTGCCAGCAGTCCTTACAGGGGGGGCTCTGGAAACACCATATATTTT. The full variable domain, its missing parts supplied by reference TRBV28 and TRBJ1-3, is DVKVTQSSRYLVKRTGEKVFLECVQDMDHENMFWYRQDPGLGLRLIYFSYDVKMKEKGDIPEGYSVSREKKERFSLILESASTNQTSMYLCASSPYRGGSGNTIYFGEGSWLTVV.

This clonotype came up many times. V usage is TRBV5-1 and J usage is TRBJ1-2; D gene unclear. This CDR3 contains 16 residues. The germline CDR1 and CDR2 sequences are SGHRS and YFSETQ. V dropped 0 bases and J dropped 1 base, with 13 bases sitting between them. Here the CDR3 reads CASSLGDLRINYGYTF. CDR3 coding DNA: TGCGCCAGCAGCTTGGGAGACCTCCGAATTAACTATGGCTACACCTTC.

This rearrangement joins TRBV6-1 to TRBJ2-3; 13 bases agree with TRBD2. CDR1 and CDR2 from the germline V gene are MNHNS and SASEGT. The CDR3 covers 15 residues. V was clipped by 5 bases and J by 5 bases; unmatched bases: 4. The CDR3 nucleotides read TGTGCCAGCAGTCGGACTAGCGGGAGAAAAGATACGCAGTATTTT. Protein product: CASSRTSGRKDTQYF.

This clonotype was seen a few times. V and J are TRBV24-1 and TRBJ2-1, with D possibly being TRBD2 (6 bases). The CDR3 consists of 13 residues. V shed 4 bases and J shed 5 bases, with 8 bases lying between them. Germline V lookup: CDR1 KGHDR, CDR2 SFDVKD. In nucleotides, the CDR3 is TGTGCCACCAGTGAACGACTAGACAATGAGCAGTTCTTC. This translates into CATSERLDNEQFF.

The chain links TRBV6-5 to TRBJ2-2, with TRBD1 as a possible D gene (5 bases). V lost 2 bases and J 6 bases, leaving 7 bases between the germline ends. CDR3 length: 13 amino acids. CDR1 MNHEY and CDR2 SVGAGI come from the germline V gene. CDR3 region: CASSYRGSGELFF. The CDR3 DNA is TGTGCCAGCAGTTACAGGGGATCCGGGGAGCTGTTTTTT.

The J gene is TRBJ1-1, the V gene TRBV28, with TRBD1 as a possible D gene (6 bases). Germline V gene lookup returns CDR1 MDHEN and CDR2 SYDVKM. The germline V and J ends were trimmed by 11 bases and 6 bases, with 31 bases remaining between them. This CDR3 region has 17 residues. CDR3 DNA: TGTGCCCCCAATTCCTCACAGGGCAGGCGTAAAGGAGCTGAAGCTTTCTTT. Translating it yields CAPNSSQGRRKGAEAFF.

This chain uses TRBV6-1 with TRBJ1-6, with 7 bases identical to TRBD1. Germline CDR1 MNHNS, CDR2 SASEGT. The CDR3 spans 14 residues. Trimming at V came to 6 bases and at J to 4 bases, leaving 3 bases not matched to a gene. The CDR3 coding sequence is TGTGCCAGCAGAACACAGGGGTATAATTCACCCCTCCACTTT. Its translation: CASRTQGYNSPLHF.

This clonotype has a count of ten or more. This chain uses TRBV18 with TRBJ2-2, with 11 bases aligning to TRBD2. The V segment lost 4 bases and the J segment 5 bases; nucleotides outside the gene matches: 9. Germline-derived CDR1 and CDR2 are KGHSH and LQKENI. The CDR3 is 17 amino acids. The CDR3 DNA reads as TGTGCCAGCTCACTCGGACTAGCGGGTATTGGAACCGGGGAGCTGTTTTTT. It translates to CASSLGLAGIGTGELFF.

This clonotype showed up many times. The rearrangement joins TRBV20-1 to TRBJ2-1; 8 bases line up with TRBD2. From germline, CDR1 is DFQATT and CDR2 SNEGSKA (reference sequence). This CDR3 is built from 13 residues. Losses at the gene ends were 5 bases for V and 7 bases for J; bases not matched to a gene: 7. For the CDR3, the DNA is TGCAGTGCTGGGTCTAGCGGGTCTAATGAGCAGTTCTTC. The encoded protein is CSAGSSGSNEQFF.

In its sample, this clonotype was seen a few times. The CDR3 region is CASTLRGLDNSPLHF. CDR3 DNA: TGTGCCAGCACCCTTCGGGGCTTAGATAATTCACCCCTCCACTTT. The genes are TRBV7-9 and TRBJ1-6; TRBD1 is a possible D gene (5 bases). The CDR3 has 15 residues. V shed 7 bases and J shed 5 bases, with 15 bases lying between them. CDR1 is SEHNR, CDR2 FQNEAQ, per germline (reference sequence).

The chain combines TRBV9 with TRBJ2-3; 13 bases align to TRBD2. The CDR3 sequence is 16 residues long. V dropped 0 bases and J dropped 6; count of bases not matched to a gene: 4. Germline V gene data show CDR1 as SGDLS and CDR2 as YYNGEE. The CDR3 protein is CASSVGLGLAGDTQYF. The CDR3 bases are TGTGCCAGCAGCGTAGGCCTGGGACTAGCGGGGGATACGCAGTATTTT.

This clonotype was seen many times. The V and J genes are TRBV28 and TRBJ2-7, with a possible D match to TRBD2 (5 bases). Germline V CDR1 and CDR2: MDHEN, SYDVKM. V was trimmed by 3 bases and J by 0 bases, leaving 12 bases between them. This CDR3 is 15 amino acids long. The CDR3 region is CASSFGGGPSYEQYF. CDR3 DNA sequence: TGTGCCAGCAGTTTTGGCGGAGGCCCCTCCTACGAGCAGTACTTC.

This clonotype came up a few times. The genes are TRBV30 and TRBJ2-5; no clear D gene. The CDR3 spans 15 residues. The germline V and J ends were trimmed by 1 base and 4 bases, with 16 bases remaining between them. Germline V gives CDR1 GTSNPN, CDR2 SVGIG (reference sequence). The CDR3 DNA sequence: TGTGCCTGGAGTGAGATCAACCTTTCGGGAGAGACCCAGTACTTC. Protein sequence: CAWSEINLSGETQYF.

This clonotype was observed many times. The V call is TRBV18, the J call TRBJ1-1; tentatively, D is TRBD1 (6 bases). The length of the CDR3 is 14 residues. With 6 bases removed from V and 10 bases from J, the gap between germline ends came to 21 bases. CDR1 is KGHSH and CDR2 is LQKENI in the germline V gene. The CDR3 DNA sequence: TGTGCCAGCTCTCCAGGGGACACGAGCTTGGGAGCTTTCTTT. This translates into CASSPGDTSLGAFF.

This clonotype was counted between two and nine times. The rearrangement uses TRBV2 and TRBJ2-7; TRBD2 matches 11 bases. The CDR3 covers 15 residues. Germline V CDR1 and CDR2: SNHLY, FYNNEI. The trim removed 6 bases at V and 1 base at J, leaving 5 bases unmatched. The CDR3 nucleotides read TGTGCCAGCAGATACACTAGCGGGAGATCCTACGAGCAGTACTTC. Residues: CASRYTSGRSYEQYF.

For this clonotype: At one end, the junction sequence differs from germline, possibly due to a read error. The rearrangement joins TRBV2 to TRBJ2-4; a possible D gene is TRBD2 (5 bases). CDR1 and CDR2 (germline): SNHLY, FYNNEI. The CDR3 totals 13 residues. The CDR3 protein is CASSVGRGDIQCF. DNA for the CDR3: TGTGCCAGCAGTGTAGGCCGGGGAGACATTCAGTGCTTC.

In regard to this clonotype: A much larger clone is a single base away; this may be a read error. The rearrangement uses TRBV7-9 and TRBJ1-2, with D hard to call. The CDR3 contains 14 residues. Per the germline V gene, CDR1 is SEHNR and CDR2 is FQNEAQ (reference sequence). The DNA of the CDR3 is TGTGCCAGCAGCTTAATTGGAGGGAGCTATGGCTACATCTTC. Its translation is CASSLIGGSYGYIF. The full variable domain, its missing parts supplied by reference TRBV7-9 and TRBJ1-2, is DTGVSQNPRHKITKRGQNVTFRCDPISEHNRLYWYRQTLGQGPEFLTYFQNEAQLEKSRLLSDRFSAERPKGSFSTLEIQRTEQGDSAMYLCASSLIGGSYGYIFGSGTRLTVV.

This clonotype has a count of ten or more. This chain joins TRBV30 and TRBJ1-5, with a weak D call TRBD1 (5 bases). The CDR3 runs 13 residues. Trimming took off 2 bases at V and 2 bases at J, with 7 bases between the two ends. The germline CDR1 and CDR2 sequences are GTSNPN and SVGIG (reference sequence). CDR3 protein: CAWSLRGNQPQHF. For the CDR3, the DNA is TGTGCCTGGAGTCTCAGGGGCAATCAGCCCCAGCATTTT.

A remark on this clonotype: One base away lies a much larger clone, so this may be a sequencing read error. The J gene is TRBJ1-5, the V gene TRBV18; D gene unclear. The germline CDR1 and CDR2 sequences are KGHSH and LQKENI. The CDR3 runs 14 residues. In DNA, the CDR3 is TGTGCCAGCTCACCATCTGCAGGCAATCAGCCCCGGCATTTT. Its protein product is CASSPSAGNQPRHF.